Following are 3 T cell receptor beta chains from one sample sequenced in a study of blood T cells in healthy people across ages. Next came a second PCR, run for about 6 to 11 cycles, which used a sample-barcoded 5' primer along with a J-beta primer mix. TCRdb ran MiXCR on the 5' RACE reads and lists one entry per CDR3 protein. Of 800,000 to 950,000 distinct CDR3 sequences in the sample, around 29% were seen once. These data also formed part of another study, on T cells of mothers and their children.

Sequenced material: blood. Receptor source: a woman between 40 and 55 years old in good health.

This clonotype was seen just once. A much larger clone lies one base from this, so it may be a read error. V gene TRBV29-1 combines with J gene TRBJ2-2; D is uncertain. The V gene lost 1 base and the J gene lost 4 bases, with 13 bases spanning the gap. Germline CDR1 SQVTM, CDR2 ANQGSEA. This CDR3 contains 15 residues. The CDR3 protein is CSVEGRRASTGELFF. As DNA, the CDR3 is TGCAGCGTTGAAGGTCGCCGGGCCAGCACCGGGGAGCTGTTTTTT.

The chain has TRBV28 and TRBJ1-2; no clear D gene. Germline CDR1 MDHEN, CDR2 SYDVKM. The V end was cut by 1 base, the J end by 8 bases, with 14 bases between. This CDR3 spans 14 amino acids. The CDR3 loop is CASSLFNPRWGYTF. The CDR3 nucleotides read TGTGCCAGCAGTTTATTCAACCCACGTTGGGGCTACACCTTC.

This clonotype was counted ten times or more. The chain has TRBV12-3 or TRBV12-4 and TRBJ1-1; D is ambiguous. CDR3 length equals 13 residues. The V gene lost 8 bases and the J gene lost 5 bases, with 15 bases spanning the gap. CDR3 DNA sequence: TGTGCCAGCGCGACGAACCGAGGGACTGAAGCTTTCTTT. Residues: CASATNRGTEAFF.